A selection of T cell receptor beta chains follows, all from one sample in a study of blood T cell repertoires in COVID-19. Method: immunoSEQ multiplex PCR; TCRdb's copy keeps in-frame clones and lacks some. The table shows about 220,000 clones, with under 90% occurring only once. The sequenced sample was peripheral blood. All receptors derive from a woman of 80 years or more with acute or convalescent COVID-19. Each CDR3 is given with its conserved first and last residue. Each record gives: D gene, J gene, V gene, clone size, CDR3 protein, CDR3 DNA. D genes are given only for firm matches. Rows give clone size only sometimes, using once, few, many, or a class for an expanded clone.

TRBD1 TRBJ1-2 TRBV5-8 once CASSLAGGQGAWGYTF TGTGCCAGCAGCTTGGCCGGGGGACAGGGGGCTTGGGGCTACACCTTC
- TRBJ2-2 TRBV7-8 - CASTAWASTGELFF TGTGCCAGCACCGCGTGGGCTTCCACCGGGGAGCTGTTTTTT
- TRBJ2-2 TRBV7-8 - CASSRGAATFLTGELFF TGTGCCAGCAGCCGAGGGGCAGCTACATTCCTTACCGGGGAGCTGTTTTTT
- TRBJ1-1 TRBV15 - CATSSSLDRRATEAFF TGTGCCACCAGCAGTTCTTTAGACAGGAGAGCCACTGAAGCTTTCTTT
- TRBJ1-1 TRBV7-2 - CASSLNLQGNTEAFF TGTGCCAGCAGCCTGAACCTACAGGGGAACACTGAAGCTTTCTTT
TRBD1 TRBJ1-1 TRBV27 - CASSFWDRDTEAFF TGTGCCAGCAGTTTCTGGGACAGGGACACTGAAGCTTTCTTT
TRBD1 TRBJ2-1 TRBV6-1 - CASSEIVGQGGGDEQFF TGTGCCAGCAGTGAAATCGTAGGACAGGGGGGAGGCGATGAGCAGTTCTTC
TRBD2 TRBJ2-7 TRBV5-1 few CASRLLGGAYEQYF TGCGCCAGCAGATTACTCGGGGGGGCCTACGAGCAGTACTTC
- TRBJ2-2 TRBV3-1/TRBV3-2 few CASSQGVTGTGELFF TGTGCCAGCAGCCAAGGCGTAACGGGCACCGGGGAGCTGTTTTTT
TRBD2 TRBJ2-1 TRBV19 once CASKTGGSSYNEQFF TGTGCCAGTAAAACGGGGGGAAGCTCCTACAATGAGCAGTTCTTC
- TRBJ2-1 TRBV12-3/TRBV12-4 - CASSLVTGEQFF TGTGCCAGCAGTTTAGTCACGGGTGAGCAGTTCTTC
- TRBJ1-1 TRBV5-1 - CASSPSPGNTEAFF TGCGCCAGCAGCCCATCCCCAGGGAACACTGAAGCTTTCTTT
- TRBJ1-2 TRBV25-1 - CASSPGDYGYTF TGTGCCAGCTCTCCGGGAGACTATGGCTACACCTTC
- TRBJ1-5 TRBV23-1 - CASSPARAVRNQPQHF TGCGCCAGCAGTCCAGCCAGGGCAGTGCGCAATCAGCCCCAGCATTTT
TRBD2 TRBJ2-3 TRBV28 - CASSPGLAVTDTQYF TGTGCCAGCAGTCCGGGACTAGCGGTCACAGATACGCAGTATTTT
TRBD1 TRBJ2-1 TRBV5-1 - CASSWGQGLHNEQFF TGCGCCAGCAGCTGGGGACAGGGGTTGCACAATGAGCAGTTCTTC
- TRBJ2-5 TRBV5-1 - CASGSGGSGETQYF TGCGCCAGCGGCTCTGGGGGCTCAGGGGAGACCCAGTACTTC
TRBD2 TRBJ2-1 TRBV7-3 - CASSSAGYNEQFF TGTGCCAGCAGCTCAGCGGGGTACAATGAGCAGTTCTTC
TRBD1 TRBJ1-4 TRBV7-9 - CASSLAQGANEKLFF TGTGCCAGCAGCTTAGCGCAGGGGGCTAATGAAAAACTGTTTTTT
- TRBJ1-3 TRBV3-1/TRBV3-2 - CASSQDSSGNTIYF TGTGCCAGCAGCCAAGACAGCTCTGGAAACACCATATATTTT
TRBD1 TRBJ1-4 TRBV18 once CASSPGTGNEKLFF TGTGCCAGCTCCCCCGGGACAGGGAATGAAAAACTGTTTTTT
- TRBJ2-7 TRBV5-4 few CASSSGGRARLGEQYF TGTGCCAGCAGCTCCGGGGGGCGGGCCAGGCTGGGCGAGCAGTACTTC
TRBD2 TRBJ2-5 TRBV11-2 - CASSLPGGGQETQYF TGTGCCAGCAGTCTCCCGGGGGGGGGCCAAGAGACCCAGTACTTC
TRBD1 TRBJ1-2 TRBV18 - CASSPPLDRAGYTF TGTGCCAGCTCACCACCGTTGGACAGGGCTGGCTACACCTTC
TRBD1 TRBJ1-1 TRBV2 - CASSAGGVGNTEAFF TGTGCCAGCAGTGCAGGGGGCGTTGGGAACACTGAAGCTTTCTTT
- TRBJ1-2 TRBV28 - CASSWGERYGYTF TGTGCCAGCAGTTGGGGGGAGCGGTATGGCTACACCTTC
- TRBJ2-7 TRBV23-1 few CASSHAGEQYF TGCGCCAGCAGTCATGCAGGGGAGCAGTACTTC
- TRBJ2-3 TRBV6-2/TRBV6-3 - CASSSADTQYF TGTGCCAGCAGTTCAGCGGATACGCAGTATTTT
- TRBJ1-2 TRBV9 - CASSASGVDGYTF TGTGCCAGCAGCGCATCCGGGGTGGATGGCTACACCTTC
- TRBJ1-3 TRBV21-1 once CASSKEEVPPSGNTIYF TGTGCCAGCAGCAAAGAGGAGGTTCCTCCTTCTGGAAACACCATATATTTT
- TRBJ2-7 TRBV4-2 - CASSQDQQTGEQYF TGTGCCAGCAGCCAAGACCAACAGACCGGCGAGCAGTACTTC
- TRBJ1-4 TRBV28 - CASSLNPLSEKLFF TGTGCCAGCAGTTTAAATCCTCTTTCTGAAAAACTGTTTTTT
- TRBJ2-7 TRBV3-1/TRBV3-2 - CASSQDMTVYNEQYF TGTGCCAGCAGCCAAGATATGACAGTTTACAACGAGCAGTACTTC
- TRBJ2-3 TRBV24-1 - CANGGQTSTDTQYF TGTGCCAACGGGGGACAGACCAGCACAGATACGCAGTATTTT
TRBD1 TRBJ1-1 TRBV4-1 - CASSPHLPGQGLGTEAFF TGCGCCAGCAGCCCACACCTCCCGGGACAGGGGCTGGGCACTGAAGCTTTCTTT
- TRBJ1-1 TRBV3-1/TRBV3-2 - CASSQSLGGAFF TGTGCCAGCAGCCAATCCTTAGGAGGCGCTTTCTTT
TRBD1 TRBJ2-7 TRBV7-2 - CASSSDWTGGLYEQYF TGTGCCAGCAGCTCCGATTGGACAGGGGGTCTCTACGAGCAGTACTTC
- TRBJ1-6 TRBV7-3 - CASSLNRDNSPLHF TGTGCCAGCAGCTTAAACAGGGATAATTCACCCCTCCACTTT
TRBD1 TRBJ1-1 TRBV7-2 - CASRRRTGGLSTEAFF TGTGCCAGCAGACGCAGGACAGGGGGTTTGTCCACTGAAGCTTTCTTT
TRBD1 TRBJ2-6 TRBV7-2 - CASSFTGTVGANVLTF TGTGCCAGCAGCTTCACCGGGACAGTTGGGGCCAACGTCCTGACTTTC
TRBD2 TRBJ2-3 TRBV7-2 - CASGFLRGGDTQYF TGTGCCAGCGGTTTTCTGCGGGGGGGGGATACGCAGTATTTT
- TRBJ1-2 TRBV11-3 - CASSLVAGNYGYTF TGTGCCAGCAGCTTAGTGGCGGGAAACTATGGCTACACCTTC
- TRBJ1-2 TRBV4-2 - CASSQESGEYNYGYTF TGTGCCAGCAGCCAAGAATCCGGGGAATATAACTATGGCTACACCTTC
- TRBJ2-3 TRBV25-1 once CASSRDRGSVGRDTQYF TGTGCCAGCAGTCGTGATCGAGGAAGCGTGGGGCGGGATACGCAGTATTTT
- TRBJ1-2 TRBV28 - CASSLLGGGYYGYTF TGTGCCAGCAGTTTACTCGGGGGTGGGTACTATGGCTACACCTTC
- TRBJ2-3 TRBV2 - CASSVKNTQYF TGTGCCAGCAGTGTCAAAAATACGCAGTATTTT
- TRBJ2-3 TRBV11-2 - CASSLGAGPDTQYF TGTGCCAGCAGCTTAGGGGCGGGGCCAGATACGCAGTATTTT
TRBD1 TRBJ2-7 TRBV18 - CASSPRDRAVHEQYF TGTGCCAGCTCACCCCGGGACAGGGCTGTCCACGAGCAGTACTTC
- TRBJ1-1 TRBV11-3 - CASSFTGKNTEAFF TGTGCCAGCAGCTTTACAGGAAAGAACACTGAAGCTTTCTTT
- TRBJ2-7 TRBV30 - CAWSGGLFGEQYF TGTGCCTGGAGTGGAGGGTTATTCGGCGAGCAGTACTTC
TRBD1 TRBJ2-5 TRBV20-1 - CSAIDRGGETQYF TGCAGTGCTATTGACAGGGGCGGGGAGACCCAGTACTTC
TRBD2 TRBJ2-3 TRBV7-8 once CASSPGVAGGSSTDTQYF TGTGCCAGCAGCCCCGGGGTAGCGGGGGGCTCTAGCACAGATACGCAGTATTTT
TRBD1 TRBJ1-2 TRBV6-2/TRBV6-3 - CASSGRTGGWIDYGYTF TGTGCCAGCAGTGGGCGGACAGGGGGCTGGATCGACTATGGCTACACCTTC
- TRBJ1-2 TRBV7-8 few CASSLEPTAYGYTF TGTGCCAGCAGCTTAGAACCCACAGCCTATGGCTACACCTTC
TRBD1 TRBJ2-7 TRBV12-5 - CASGLGLTGGNYEQYF TGTGCTAGTGGTTTGGGATTGACAGGGGGCAACTACGAGCAGTACTTC
TRBD1 TRBJ1-6 TRBV2 - CASSIRTGDNSPLHF TGTGCCAGCAGTATCCGGACAGGGGATAATTCACCCCTCCACTTT
- TRBJ2-1 TRBV9 - CASSSPERGVTFNEQFF TGTGCCAGCAGCTCCCCCGAACGGGGAGTAACATTCAATGAGCAGTTCTTC
- TRBJ2-3 TRBV5-4 - CASSPISTDTQYF TGTGCCAGCAGCCCCATTAGCACAGATACGCAGTATTTT
- TRBJ1-2 TRBV10-2 - CASRRASYGYTF TGCGCCAGCAGGAGGGCTAGCTATGGCTACACCTTC
TRBD1 TRBJ1-5 TRBV28 - CASSSAGQGGQPQHF TGTGCCAGCAGTTCTGCCGGACAGGGGGGACAGCCCCAGCATTTT